This paragraph covers one T cell receptor beta chain sequence. This entry belongs to a study of blood T cell repertoires in COVID-19. Using immunoSEQ multiplex PCR, the repertoire was profiled, and TCRdb retains in-frame clones only, with some absent. The table records about 170,000 clones, around nine tenths of them present only once. Sequenced material: peripheral blood. The receptor was isolated from a man between 18 and 35 years old with active or convalescent COVID-19.

CDR3 protein: CASSSYRVGEAFF. In DNA, the CDR3 is TGTGCCAGCAGTTCATACAGGGTAGGTGAAGCTTTCTTT. This chain links TRBV27 with TRBJ1-1; tentatively, D is TRBD1 (6 bases). The CDR3 covers 13 residues. Per the germline V gene, CDR1 is MNHEY and CDR2 is SMNVEV (reference sequence). V was trimmed by 4 bases and J by 7 bases, leaving 13 bases between them.